This T cell receptor beta chain originates from a study of T cell repertoires in cytomegalovirus infection (dated 2019 in TCRdb). Notes on the research overall: Alongside well-studied HLA-B-restricted epitopes, the peptide stimulations were aimed at recently identified HLA-C-restricted CMV epitopes, whose presentation resists viral immunomodulation. Because public TCR beta signatures pointed to carriage of CMV infection together with the matching HLA type, the HLA type of each donor mattered for the analysis.

This clonotype has a handful of counts. Its antigen is still unknown. No base quality values were provided; no much bigger clone lies one nucleotide off. The treatment or condition label for this specimen denotes: in vitro stimulation with specific CMV peptide epitopes to enrich CMV-specific T cells. The instrument given in TCRdb is Illumina HiSeq 1500. TCRdb reworked the public reads: Q25 trimming with fastp, MiXCR clone assembly, productive beta chains retained. Each entry is one CDR3 protein sequence, shown with its most common DNA and genes. Present in this sample are 160,000 or so distinct CDR3 sequences, 20% to 25% of which were seen just once. The ten largest make up roughly 25% of the sample. Looking up the germline V gene (reference sequence) yields CDR1 SGHKS and CDR2 YYEKEE. V sheds 0 bases and J sheds 0 bases, leaving 13 bases between their ends. The CDR3, cysteine through phenylalanine, is 16 amino acids long. This entry keeps only the CDR3 DNA: 48 bases, framed from base 1.

The investigation overall reported the following: Cumulative frequency of public TCR beta family members discriminated carriers of CMV infection plus the relevant HLA type in this cohort and an independent approximately 350-donor cohort. The ex vivo response was dominated by HLA-C-restricted CMV-specific TCR beta clonotypes, and the single most frequent clonotype in two of eight donors was supplied by these HLA-C-restricted clonotypes.

Specimen: CD8+ T cells from cultured PBMCs, collected from culture after CMV antigen stimulation. The chain is assembled from TRBV5-5 and TRBJ2-7; a tentative D call is TRBD2 (6 bases match). The clonotype originates from a human donor in good health (CMV status not recorded). Some clones in this sample may be carry-over from other donors' samples. The nucleotides read TGTGCCAGCAGCTTGGCCGCGGGACTCAGCTCCTACGAGCAGTACTTC. Its translation is CASSLAAGLSSYEQYF.